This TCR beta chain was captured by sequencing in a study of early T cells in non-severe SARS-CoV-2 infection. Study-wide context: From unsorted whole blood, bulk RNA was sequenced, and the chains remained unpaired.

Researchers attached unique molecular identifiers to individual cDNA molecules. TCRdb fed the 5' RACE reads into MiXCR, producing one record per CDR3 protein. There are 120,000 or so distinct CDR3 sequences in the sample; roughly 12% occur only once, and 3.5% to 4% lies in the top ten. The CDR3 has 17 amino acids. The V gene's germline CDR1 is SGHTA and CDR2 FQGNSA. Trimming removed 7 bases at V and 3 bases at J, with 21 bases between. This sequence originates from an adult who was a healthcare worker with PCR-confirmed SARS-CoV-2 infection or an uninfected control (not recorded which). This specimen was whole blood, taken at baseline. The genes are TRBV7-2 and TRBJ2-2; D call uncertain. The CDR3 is CASTLRWQNDYTGELFF. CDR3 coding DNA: TGTGCCAGCACCCTTAGGTGGCAGAACGATTACACCGGGGAGCTGTTTTTT.